This is a list of T cell receptor beta chains from one sample in a study of cytomegalovirus exposure and HLA in healthy donors. Assay: immunoSEQ multiplex PCR; the TCRdb copy retains only in-frame clones and omits some. Seen here are around 200,000 clones, 60% to 80% observed once, and the top ten hold 2.5% to 3.5%. What was sequenced was PBMCs. These receptors came from a female donor in good health and CMV-seronegative. Each CDR3 is given with its conserved first and last residue. Fields, in order: clone size, V gene, J gene, D gene, CDR3 DNA, CDR3 protein. The D gene is left open where the match is weak. Clone size is stated in some rows and not others, as once, few, many or a class when expanded.

clone size: -; V gene: TRBV4-3; J gene: TRBJ2-1; D gene: -; CDR3 DNA: TGCGCCAGCAGCCAAGACCTGGGAGGGGGGAGATACAATGAGCAGTTCTTC; CDR3 protein: CASSQDLGGGRYNEQFF
clone size: -; V gene: TRBV29-1; J gene: TRBJ1-1; D gene: -; CDR3 DNA: TGCAGTGGGAGGACGGTAAACACTGAAGCTTTCTTT; CDR3 protein: CSGRTVNTEAFF
clone size: -; V gene: TRBV19; J gene: TRBJ1-1; D gene: -; CDR3 DNA: TGTGCCAGTAGTATTATAAACCCGGACACTGAAGCTTTCTTT; CDR3 protein: CASSIINPDTEAFF
clone size: -; V gene: TRBV30; J gene: TRBJ1-1; D gene: -; CDR3 DNA: TGTGCCTGGAAGAAAGGGGGATGGACTGAAGCTTTCTTT; CDR3 protein: CAWKKGGWTEAFF
clone size: few; V gene: TRBV18; J gene: TRBJ1-2; D gene: -; CDR3 DNA: TGTGCCAGCTCACCATCTGGGGGCGCGAACTATGGCTACACCTTC; CDR3 protein: CASSPSGGANYGYTF
clone size: -; V gene: TRBV11-1; J gene: TRBJ2-7; D gene: -; CDR3 DNA: TGTGCCAGCAGCTTGAGGGCGGTCTACGAGCAGTACTTC; CDR3 protein: CASSLRAVYEQYF
clone size: -; V gene: TRBV29-1; J gene: TRBJ2-7; D gene: -; CDR3 DNA: TGCAGCGTTGACTCAGGGTTCGAGCAGTACTTC; CDR3 protein: CSVDSGFEQYF
clone size: -; V gene: TRBV2; J gene: TRBJ2-1; D gene: -; CDR3 DNA: TGTGCCAGCAGTGCGGGGTTATACAATGAGCAGTTCTTC; CDR3 protein: CASSAGLYNEQFF
clone size: -; V gene: TRBV28; J gene: TRBJ2-1; D gene: TRBD2; CDR3 DNA: TGTGCCAGCAGTTCATGGGGCGGGGGGGCCTACAATGAGCAGTTCTTC; CDR3 protein: CASSSWGGGAYNEQFF
clone size: -; V gene: TRBV2; J gene: TRBJ2-2; D gene: TRBD2; CDR3 DNA: TGTGCCAGCAGGGGGACTAGCGTGAACACCGGGGAGCTGTTTTTT; CDR3 protein: CASRGTSVNTGELFF
clone size: few; V gene: TRBV7-9; J gene: TRBJ2-1; D gene: TRBD2; CDR3 DNA: TGTGCCAGCAGCTTAGTGGGTAGCGGGTCCACTTACAATGAGCAGTTCTTC; CDR3 protein: CASSLVGSGSTYNEQFF
clone size: -; V gene: TRBV18; J gene: TRBJ2-2; D gene: TRBD2; CDR3 DNA: TGTGCCAGCTCATTCGGACTAGCGGGGGCCACCGGGGAGCTGTTTTTT; CDR3 protein: CASSFGLAGATGELFF
clone size: -; V gene: TRBV5-1; J gene: TRBJ2-1; D gene: TRBD2; CDR3 DNA: TGCGCCAGCAGCGAATCCGGGACTAGCGGGGACGCTGGAGGGGATGAGCAGTTCTTC; CDR3 protein: CASSESGTSGDAGGDEQFF
clone size: -; V gene: TRBV5-1; J gene: TRBJ2-5; D gene: -; CDR3 DNA: TGCGCCAGCAGCTTGGGACAGATCCAAGAGACCCAGTACTTC; CDR3 protein: CASSLGQIQETQYF
clone size: -; V gene: TRBV25-1; J gene: TRBJ1-2; D gene: TRBD1; CDR3 DNA: TGTGCCAGCAGTGACCCGGACAGGGGAAGCTATGGCTACACCTTC; CDR3 protein: CASSDPDRGSYGYTF
clone size: -; V gene: TRBV6-1; J gene: TRBJ1-1; D gene: TRBD1; CDR3 DNA: TGTGCCAGCAGTGGAAAGAGCCTCTTATCGGGACAGAACATGAACACTGAAGCTTTCTTT; CDR3 protein: CASSGKSLLSGQNMNTEAFF
clone size: -; V gene: TRBV30; J gene: TRBJ2-7; D gene: TRBD2; CDR3 DNA: TGTGCCTGGAGTACTGGACTAGCGGGGCCCTACGAGCAGTACTTC; CDR3 protein: CAWSTGLAGPYEQYF
clone size: -; V gene: TRBV2; J gene: TRBJ2-7; D gene: -; CDR3 DNA: TGTGCCAGCAGTGATCCACGACAGTCCTACGAGCAGTACTTC; CDR3 protein: CASSDPRQSYEQYF
clone size: -; V gene: TRBV4-1; J gene: TRBJ2-7; D gene: TRBD1; CDR3 DNA: TGCGCCAGCAGCCAAGACTTAGGACAGGGCTACGAGCAGTACTTC; CDR3 protein: CASSQDLGQGYEQYF
clone size: -; V gene: TRBV11-3; J gene: TRBJ2-3; D gene: -; CDR3 DNA: TGTGCCAGCAGCTTAGATGGAAAGGAGGCAGATACGCAGTATTTT; CDR3 protein: CASSLDGKEADTQYF
clone size: -; V gene: TRBV5-6; J gene: TRBJ2-7; D gene: -; CDR3 DNA: TGTGCCAGCAGCCGCGGGACCCCCTACGAGCAGTACTTC; CDR3 protein: CASSRGTPYEQYF
clone size: few; V gene: TRBV15; J gene: TRBJ1-4; D gene: -; CDR3 DNA: TGTGCCACCAGCAGAGATCGTGTGGGCGGAGGTAATGAAAAACTGTTTTTT; CDR3 protein: CATSRDRVGGGNEKLFF
clone size: few; V gene: TRBV19; J gene: TRBJ2-4; D gene: TRBD1; CDR3 DNA: TGTGCCAGTGCAGGGGGTCGCAAAAACATTCAGTACTTC; CDR3 protein: CASAGGRKNIQYF
clone size: -; V gene: TRBV28; J gene: TRBJ2-6; D gene: -; CDR3 DNA: TGTGCCAGCAGTTTGACAGCTACTGGGGCCAACGTCCTGACTTTC; CDR3 protein: CASSLTATGANVLTF
clone size: -; V gene: TRBV6-5; J gene: TRBJ1-1; D gene: TRBD1; CDR3 DNA: TGTGCCAGCAGAAGGGGACAGGGGGCCATCGGAGCTTTCTTT; CDR3 protein: CASRRGQGAIGAFF
clone size: -; V gene: TRBV30; J gene: TRBJ2-7; D gene: TRBD2; CDR3 DNA: TGTGCCGGCCTAGCGGGGGGAACCTACGAGCAGTACTTC; CDR3 protein: CAGLAGGTYEQYF
clone size: large; V gene: TRBV6-5; J gene: TRBJ1-1; D gene: TRBD1; CDR3 DNA: TGTGCCAGCAGTCTCGGACAGGGGGTTAACACTGAAGCTTTCTTT; CDR3 protein: CASSLGQGVNTEAFF
clone size: -; V gene: TRBV6-5; J gene: TRBJ1-3; D gene: -; CDR3 DNA: TGTGCCAGCAGTTACTCGAGACAGCACTCTGGAAACACCATATATTTT; CDR3 protein: CASSYSRQHSGNTIYF
clone size: -; V gene: TRBV7-3; J gene: TRBJ2-2; D gene: -; CDR3 DNA: TGTGCCAGCAGCATTCTCCGGGGCACCGGGGAGCTGTTTTTT; CDR3 protein: CASSILRGTGELFF
clone size: few; V gene: TRBV6-6; J gene: TRBJ2-7; D gene: -; CDR3 DNA: TGTGCCAGCAGTTACTCGGACACCTACGAGCAGTACTTC; CDR3 protein: CASSYSDTYEQYF
clone size: once; V gene: TRBV7-3; J gene: TRBJ1-2; D gene: TRBD1; CDR3 DNA: TGTGCCAGCAGCGCCCTGCCGGGACAGGGGGATTATGGCTACACCTTC; CDR3 protein: CASSALPGQGDYGYTF
clone size: -; V gene: TRBV13; J gene: TRBJ2-1; D gene: -; CDR3 DNA: TGTGCCAGCAGCTTGGCTAGCAGGTACAATGAGCAGTTCTTC; CDR3 protein: CASSLASRYNEQFF
clone size: once; V gene: TRBV4-1; J gene: TRBJ1-2; D gene: -; CDR3 DNA: TGCGCCAGCAGCCAAGTTTACAGGGTGGATGGCTACACCTTC; CDR3 protein: CASSQVYRVDGYTF
clone size: once; V gene: TRBV28; J gene: TRBJ2-3; D gene: TRBD2; CDR3 DNA: TGTGCCAGCAGCATTAGCGGGTCCGGCGATACGCAGTATTTT; CDR3 protein: CASSISGSGDTQYF
clone size: -; V gene: TRBV12-2; J gene: TRBJ2-5; D gene: -; CDR3 DNA: TGTGCAAGTCGCCTGATAGCTGGGCTAGGGACAGGGCCCACCCAGTACTTC; CDR3 protein: CASRLIAGLGTGPTQYF
clone size: -; V gene: TRBV30; J gene: TRBJ2-7; D gene: -; CDR3 DNA: TGTGCCTGGAGTGTACAGGGATCTAACTACGAGCAGTACTTC; CDR3 protein: CAWSVQGSNYEQYF
clone size: -; V gene: TRBV9; J gene: TRBJ1-6; D gene: -; CDR3 DNA: TGTGCCAGCAGCGTAGATGTGGGGCTGGATTCACCCCTCCACTTT; CDR3 protein: CASSVDVGLDSPLHF
clone size: -; V gene: TRBV4-3; J gene: TRBJ1-4; D gene: TRBD1; CDR3 DNA: TGCGCCAGCAGCCAAGAATGGACAGGGGGCTCCGCTAATGAAAAACTGTTTTTT; CDR3 protein: CASSQEWTGGSANEKLFF
clone size: -; V gene: TRBV5-4; J gene: TRBJ2-7; D gene: TRBD2; CDR3 DNA: TGTGCCAGCAGCTTTGGCGGGGGACCCTACGAGCAGTACTTC; CDR3 protein: CASSFGGGPYEQYF
clone size: -; V gene: TRBV30; J gene: TRBJ2-4; D gene: TRBD2; CDR3 DNA: TGTGCCTGGAGTGTACTTGGTAGCGGGAGCGGGGGGAAAAACATTCAGTACTTC; CDR3 protein: CAWSVLGSGSGGKNIQYF
clone size: -; V gene: TRBV7-2; J gene: TRBJ2-5; D gene: TRBD2; CDR3 DNA: TGTGCCAGCAGCCAATGGATAGCGGGAGGGAAACAAGAGACCCAGTACTTC; CDR3 protein: CASSQWIAGGKQETQYF
clone size: -; V gene: TRBV6-5; J gene: TRBJ2-7; D gene: TRBD1; CDR3 DNA: TGTGCCAGCAGTTACAAAAGGACAGGGGCCTACGAGCAGTACTTC; CDR3 protein: CASSYKRTGAYEQYF
clone size: few; V gene: TRBV7-2; J gene: TRBJ1-6; D gene: -; CDR3 DNA: TGTGCCAGCAGCTTAGTCGGCGGCACAAATTCACCCCTCCACTTT; CDR3 protein: CASSLVGGTNSPLHF